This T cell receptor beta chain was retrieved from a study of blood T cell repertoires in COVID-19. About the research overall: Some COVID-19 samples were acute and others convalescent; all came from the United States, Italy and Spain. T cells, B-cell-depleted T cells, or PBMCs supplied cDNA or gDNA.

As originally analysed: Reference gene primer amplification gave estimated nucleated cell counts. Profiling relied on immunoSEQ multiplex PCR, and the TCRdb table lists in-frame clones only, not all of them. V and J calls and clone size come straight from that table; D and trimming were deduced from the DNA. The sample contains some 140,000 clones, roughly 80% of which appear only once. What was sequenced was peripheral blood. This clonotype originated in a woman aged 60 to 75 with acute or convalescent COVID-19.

As DNA, the CDR3 is TGTGCCAGCAGCCAAAGATCCAGGGCCAGCTCTGGAAACACCATATATTTT. Protein: CASSQRSRASSGNTIYF. V usage is TRBV14 and J usage is TRBJ1-3; maybe TRBD1 (5 bases). The germline V gene encodes CDR1 SGHDN and CDR2 FVKESK. The germline V and J ends were trimmed by 2 bases and 0 bases, with 14 bases remaining between them. There are 17 residues in the CDR3.